This entry features one T cell receptor (beta chain) sequence. This table comes from immunoSEQ multiplex PCR, and its TCRdb copy is limited to in-frame clones, with some not included. The sample has more than 350,000 clones, around 89% seen once; the top ten hold around 3%. The V end was cut by 4 bases, the J end by 3 bases, with 3 bases between. The CDR3 extends over 11 amino acids. This sample was taken from a study of blood T cell repertoires in COVID-19. Specimen: peripheral blood. The receptor's source is a woman in her twenties or thirties with COVID-19, enrolled during active disease. The rearrangement joins TRBV23-1 to TRBJ1-1, with D hard to call. TRBV23-1 is an ORF; its function is uncertain. CDR3 region: CASSLDTEAFF. The CDR3 DNA reads TGCGCCAGCAGTCTAGACACTGAAGCTTTCTTT.